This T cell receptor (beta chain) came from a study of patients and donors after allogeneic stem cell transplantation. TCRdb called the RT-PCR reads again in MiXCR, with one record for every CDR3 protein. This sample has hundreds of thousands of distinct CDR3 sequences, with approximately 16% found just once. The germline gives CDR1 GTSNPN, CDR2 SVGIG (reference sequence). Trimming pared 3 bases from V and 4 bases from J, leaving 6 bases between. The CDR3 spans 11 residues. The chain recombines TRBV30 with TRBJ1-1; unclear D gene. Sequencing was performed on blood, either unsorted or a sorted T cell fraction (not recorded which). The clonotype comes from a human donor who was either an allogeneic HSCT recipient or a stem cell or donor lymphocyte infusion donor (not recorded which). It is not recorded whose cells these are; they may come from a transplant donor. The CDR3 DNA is TGTGCCTGGAGACCCGGCACTGAAGCTTTCTTT. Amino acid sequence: CAWRPGTEAFF. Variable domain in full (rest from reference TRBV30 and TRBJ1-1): SQTIHQWPATLVQPVGSPLSLECTVEGTSNPNLYWYRQAAGRGLQLLFYSVGIGQISSEVPQNLSASRPQDRQFILSSKKLLLSDSGFYLCAWRPGTEAFFGQGTRLTVV.